The entry below describes one TCR beta chain. Unmatched junction bases numbered 5, after V lost 4 bases and J lost 6 bases. This CDR3 has 13 amino acids. From germline, CDR1 is LGHDT and CDR2 YNNKEL (reference sequence). These data belong to a study of blood T cell repertoires in COVID-19. Whole-study context: Nucleic acid was either cDNA or gDNA, and it came from T cells, B-cell-depleted T cells, or PBMCs.

Participants were aged about 18 to 95 years, lived in over 20 US areas, and enrolled virtually. A COVID-19 case had been met by exposed participants during the 2 weeks before study entry. TCRdb keeps only in-frame clones here, not all; method: immunoSEQ multiplex PCR. The profile shows approximately 220,000 clones, roughly 80% of them singletons. The sequenced material came from PBMCs or T cells enriched from blood (not recorded which). The origin of this receptor is a woman in her forties who had been exposed to COVID-19. The gene calls are TRBV3-1 (or the pseudogene TRBV3-2) and TRBJ1-1; TRBD1 matches at 7 bases. The CDR3 spells CASSRGGQPEAFF. DNA for the CDR3: TGTGCCAGCAGCCGAGGGGGACAGCCTGAAGCTTTCTTT.